These 31 T cell receptor beta chains share one sample of origin, sequenced in a study of PD-1 blockade in classical Hodgkin lymphoma. The table came from immunoSEQ multiplex PCR; TCRdb's copy has only in-frame clones and leaves some out. This table has under 40,000 clones, over 60% appearing once. After autologous stem cell transplantation all patients relapsed, and prior brentuximab vedotin exposure differed between cohorts. Sample: peripheral blood mononuclear cells (PBMCs), taken before the second cycle of nivolumab. The receptors here all came from a human donor with classical Hodgkin lymphoma.

J is TRBJ2-1 and V is TRBV30; 7 bases fit TRBD2. V gave up 2 bases and J gave up 2 bases; unmatched junction bases: 15. The CDR3 runs to 18 residues. Germline V gene data show CDR1 as GTSNPN and CDR2 as SVGIG (reference sequence). CDR3 coding DNA: TGTGCCTGGAGTAATGGAGGACTAGAGCCCCCACCCTACAATGAGCAGTTCTTC. Encoded protein: CAWSNGGLEPPPYNEQFF. Using reference TRBV30 and TRBJ2-1 for the parts outside the CDR3, the full variable domain is SQTIHQWPATLVQPVGSPLSLECTVEGTSNPNLYWYRQAAGRGLQLLFYSVGIGQISSEVPQNLSASRPQDRQFILSSKKLLLSDSGFYLCAWSNGGLEPPPYNEQFFGPGTRLTVL.

This clone was detected only a few times. V and J are TRBV5-4 and TRBJ2-5; TRBD1 aligns across 7 bases. CDR3 length: 15 residues. J gave up 4 bases and V 3 bases, and 9 bases lay outside the gene matches. Germline V gene data show CDR1 as SGHNT and CDR2 as YYREEE (reference sequence). CDR3 protein: CASSWTTGVGETQYF. The CDR3 DNA reads TGTGCCAGCAGCTGGACAACAGGGGTGGGAGAGACCCAGTACTTC.

CDR3 sequence reads: CASSQDFLAGGGYEQYF. CDR3 nucleotides: TGCGCCAGCAGCCAAGATTTCCTAGCGGGAGGGGGGTACGAGCAGTACTTC. The rearrangement links TRBV4-3 to TRBJ2-5; TRBD2 agrees at 12 bases. The J call may be in error: the DNA end matches TRBJ2-7 better. Germline loops: CDR1 LGHNA, CDR2 YSLEER. This CDR3 comprises 17 residues.

The gene calls are TRBV7-9 and TRBJ2-7; tentatively, D is TRBD1 or TRBD2 (5 bases each). CDR1 and CDR2 (germline): SEHNR, FQNEAQ (reference sequence). V was pared by 4 bases and J by 5 bases, with 18 bases between. The CDR3 runs 15 residues. The CDR3 nucleotides are TGTGCCAGCAGCTCATTCATCGTAGGGGACGACGAGCAGTACTTC. It encodes CASSSFIVGDDEQYF.

This clone has just one count. The chain uses TRBV7-2 and TRBJ2-7, with D perhaps TRBD2 (6 bases). The germline V gene has CDR1 SGHTA and CDR2 FQGNSA. There are 14 residues in the CDR3. The germline V and J ends were trimmed by 1 base and 2 bases, with 9 bases remaining between them. CDR3 sequence reads: CASSLGPGAYEQYF. The CDR3 DNA is TGTGCCAGCAGCTTAGGGCCGGGAGCCTACGAGCAGTACTTC.

This clone was picked up a small number of times. V gene TRBV4-1 combines with J gene TRBJ2-1; D is unresolved. Trimming left V 0 bases short and J 0 bases short, with 6 bases between. This CDR3 comprises 15 residues. Germline CDR1 reads MGHRA; CDR2 reads YSYEKL. Here the CDR3 reads CASSQESGSYNEQFF. The CDR3 DNA is TGCGCCAGCAGCCAAGAGTCAGGCTCCTACAATGAGCAGTTCTTC.

This clone has a handful of counts. This chain joins TRBV5-1 and TRBJ1-6, with D perhaps matching TRBD1 (6 bases). With 0 bases removed from V and 7 bases from J, the gap between germline ends came to 11 bases. Germline V CDR1 and CDR2: SGHRS, YFSETQ. The CDR3 contains 15 residues. CDR3 in DNA: TGCGCCAGCAGCTTGGTTTCAGGGGTCAATTCACCCCTCCACTTT. It yields the protein CASSLVSGVNSPLHF. The full variable domain, its missing parts supplied by reference TRBV5-1 and TRBJ1-6, is KAGVTQTPRYLIKTRGQQVTLSCSPISGHRSVSWYQQTPGQGLQFLFEYFSETQRNKGNFPGRFSGRQFSNSRSEMNVSTLELGDSALYLCASSLVSGVNSPLHFGNGTRLTVT.

This clone was seen a few times. This rearrangement joins TRBV6-6 to TRBJ1-3; weak D call: TRBD1 (6 bases). Germline V gives CDR1 MNHNY, CDR2 SVGAGI (reference sequence). The ends were cut back, 6 bases at V and 2 bases at J, with 11 bases in the middle. CDR3 length equals 14 residues. The CDR3 sequence is CASSRRTAGNTIYF. Here the CDR3 DNA reads TGTGCCAGCAGCCGTCGGACAGCTGGAAACACCATATATTTT.

V is TRBV7-9 and J is TRBJ2-1; D is unclear. CDR1 SEHNR and CDR2 FQNEAQ come from the germline V gene (reference sequence). The CDR3 totals 13 residues. Trimming pared 3 bases from V and 5 bases from J, leaving 8 bases between. The CDR3 DNA reads TGTGCCAGCAGCTTGTGGGCGGACAATGAGCAGTTCTTC. Amino acid sequence: CASSLWADNEQFF.

The chain couples TRBV27 to TRBJ2-7; 10 bases are shared with TRBD1. Germline V gene sequence: CDR1 MNHEY, CDR2 SMNVEV (reference sequence). The CDR3 spans 15 residues. With V trimmed by 2 bases and J by 2 bases, 3 bases remained unmatched. CDR3 sequence (DNA): TGTGCCAGCAGTTTAAGGACAGGGGGGCCCTACGAGCAGTACTTC. Translated: CASSLRTGGPYEQYF.

The table lists this clone with a few counts. This chain links TRBV18 with TRBJ1-1; TRBD1 is a possible D gene (5 bases). The CDR3 runs to 15 residues. Germline CDR1 is KGHSH and CDR2 is LQKENI. With 2 bases removed from V and 0 bases from J, the gap between germline ends came to 10 bases. The CDR3 sequence is CASSPGGTLNTEAFF. Written as DNA, the CDR3 is TGTGCCAGCTCACCAGGGGGAACCTTGAACACTGAAGCTTTCTTT. Combining the CDR3 with reference TRBV18 and TRBJ1-1 gives the whole variable domain NAGVMQNPRHLVRRRGQEARLRCSPMKGHSHVYWYRQLPEEGLKFMVYLQKENIIDESGMPKERFSAEFPKEGPSILRIQQVVRGDSAAYFCASSPGGTLNTEAFFGQGTRLTVV.

The V gene is TRBV18, the J gene TRBJ2-3; 12 bases map to TRBD2. V shed 6 bases, J shed 2 bases, and the junction held 6 bases outside the gene matches. The germline V gene encodes CDR1 KGHSH and CDR2 LQKENI. The CDR3 is made up of 16 amino acids. CDR3 loop: CASSPTSGGITDTQYF. In nucleotides, the CDR3 is TGTGCCAGCTCTCCTACTAGCGGGGGGATCACAGATACGCAGTATTTT.

The CDR3 loop is CASSSPWTVNMNTEAFF. DNA for the CDR3: TGTGCCAGCAGCTCCCCTTGGACAGTAAACATGAACACTGAAGCTTTCTTT. The rearrangement uses TRBV7-2 and TRBJ1-1; TRBD1 is a possible D gene (6 bases). Germline CDR1 and CDR2: SGHTA and FQGNSA. The V end lost 4 bases, the J end lost 0 bases, and 18 bases lay between the germline ends. CDR3 length: 17 amino acids.

This chain uses TRBV4-3 with TRBJ2-2; TRBD1 matches at 8 bases. Germline V lookup: CDR1 LGHNA, CDR2 YSLEER. This CDR3 is built from 16 residues. V lost 4 bases and J lost 0; bases outside the gene matches: 4. The CDR3 protein is CASSPKTGANTGELFF. CDR3 nucleotides: TGCGCCAGCAGCCCAAAGACAGGGGCGAACACCGGGGAGCTGTTTTTT.

Within the sample, this clone is large (0.1 to 1%). The CDR3 coding sequence is TGCGCCAGTTGGGACACCTCCTACGAGCAGTACTTC. Residues: CASWDTSYEQYF. The chain carries TRBV10-2 and TRBJ2-7; a possible D gene is TRBD1 (6 bases). V dropped 9 bases and J dropped 0 bases, with 9 bases sitting between them. Germline CDR1 and CDR2: WSHSY and SAAADI. The CDR3 is made up of 12 amino acids.

V and J are TRBV29-1 and TRBJ1-2; tentatively, D is TRBD1 (5 bases). Between the trimmed V and J ends, which lost 2 bases and 0 bases, there was a span of 10 bases. This CDR3 region has 14 residues. The germline gives CDR1 SQVTM, CDR2 ANQGSEA. CDR3 coding DNA: TGCAGCGTTGAATTACAGGATTCTAACTATGGCTACACCTTC. It specifies CSVELQDSNYGYTF.

J is TRBJ2-5 and V is TRBV5-4, with 7 bases that match TRBD1. The CDR3 extends over 18 amino acids. Germline assignment: CDR1 SGHNT and CDR2 YYREEE (reference sequence). The V and J ends lost 4 bases and 1 base, in that order; junction bases with no gene match: 16. The CDR3, as DNA: TGTGCCAGCAGCGCGAACAGGGGCCCTAACTCGGGCCAAGAGACCCAGTACTTC. This gives the protein CASSANRGPNSGQETQYF. Using reference TRBV5-4 and TRBJ2-5 for the parts outside the CDR3, the full variable domain is ETGVTQSPTHLIKTRGQQVTLRCSSQSGHNTVSWYQQALGQGPQFIFQYYREEENGRGNFPPRFSGLQFPNYSSELNVNALELDDSALYLCASSANRGPNSGQETQYFGPGTRLLVL.

This chain links TRBV2 with TRBJ2-3, with TRBD2 identical over 12 bases. This CDR3 is 16 amino acids long. CDR1 SNHLY and CDR2 FYNNEI come from the germline V gene. V was pared by 6 bases and J by 2 bases, with 6 bases of the junction left unmatched. The CDR3 is CASRPGLAGITDTQYF. For the CDR3, the DNA is TGTGCCAGCAGGCCAGGACTAGCGGGAATCACAGATACGCAGTATTTT.

The chain has TRBV4-2 and TRBJ2-1; 9 bases are a match to TRBD1. Trimming removed 1 base from V and 7 bases from J; junction bases left unmatched: 5. CDR3 length: 15 amino acids. CDR1 and CDR2 from the germline V gene are LGHNA and YNFKEQ. The CDR3: CASSQVRDRANEQFF. For the CDR3, the DNA is TGTGCCAGCAGCCAAGTACGGGACAGGGCGAATGAGCAGTTCTTC.

The chain employs TRBV20-1 and TRBJ1-2; the D is unclear. V dropped 6 bases and J dropped 8 bases, with 13 bases sitting between them. Germline values: CDR1 DFQATT, CDR2 SNEGSKA (reference sequence). This CDR3 spans 11 amino acids. The CDR3: CSATKPGGYTF. The CDR3 DNA follows: TGCAGTGCCACCAAGCCCGGGGGCTACACCTTC.

The chain carries TRBV6-5 and TRBJ1-1; TRBD1 might be the D (5 bases). The germline V and J ends were trimmed by 10 bases and 3 bases, with 18 bases remaining between them. The V gene's germline CDR1 is MNHEY and CDR2 SVGAGI. This CDR3 has 14 amino acids. The CDR3 DNA reads TGTGCCACCTGTGGTTGGGGGATGGACACTGAAGCTTTCTTT. Translated: CATCGWGMDTEAFF.

The CDR3 protein is CASSLLGQGADTQYF. The CDR3 nucleotides read TGTGCCAGCAGCTTGTTGGGACAGGGGGCAGATACGCAGTATTTT. The chain combines TRBV5-4 with TRBJ2-3, with TRBD1 identical over 11 bases. The CDR3 spans 15 residues. J was trimmed by 4 bases and V by 1 base; bases with no gene match: 2. Germline-derived CDR1 and CDR2 are SGHNT and YYREEE (reference sequence).

This clone was observed a single time. The J gene is TRBJ2-7, the V gene TRBV27; 8 bases agree with TRBD2. Germline CDR1 reads MNHEY; CDR2 reads SMNVEV (reference sequence). The CDR3 loop spans 17 amino acids. V lost 5 bases, J lost 2 bases, and 14 bases stayed unmatched. The DNA for the CDR3 is TGTGCCAGCAGTCCAACCCTCGGGGGGGGGTCGACCTACGAGCAGTACTTC. It yields the protein CASSPTLGGGSTYEQYF.

The chain joins TRBV11-2 to TRBJ1-6; D is uncertain. V was shortened by 5 bases and J by 5 bases, with 4 bases between the two germline ends. This CDR3 has 12 amino acids. Germline V gene lookup returns CDR1 SGHAT and CDR2 FQNNGV. CDR3 region: CASSQDNSPLHF. CDR3 nucleotides: TGTGCCAGCAGCCAGGATAATTCACCCCTCCACTTT.

Only one count was recorded for this clone. This chain uses TRBV7-2 with TRBJ2-7; D remains unclear. CDR1 SGHTA and CDR2 FQGNSA come from the germline V gene. CDR3 length: 14 residues. Trimming took 2 bases from V and 2 from J, leaving 10 bases between them. The CDR3, as DNA: TGTGCCAGCAGCTTACCTTCCGCCACCTACGAGCAGTACTTC. This gives the protein CASSLPSATYEQYF.

This clone has a single count. This chain uses TRBV5-1 with TRBJ2-7; D is uncertain. Germline CDR1 and CDR2: SGHRS and YFSETQ. There are 13 residues in the CDR3. The germline V and J ends were trimmed by 1 base and 4 bases, with 9 bases remaining between them. CDR3 region: CASSLSPNYEQYF. The CDR3 DNA is TGCGCCAGCAGCTTGTCTCCAAATTACGAGCAGTACTTC.

This clone has just a few counts. This chain links TRBV10-3 with TRBJ2-3; D assignment may be TRBD1 or TRBD2 (5 bases each). Trimming left V 4 bases short and J 9 bases short, with 11 bases between. Germline CDR1 and CDR2: ENHRY and SYGVKD. The CDR3 runs to 12 residues. CDR3 sequence (DNA): TGTGCCATCAGTGGGGGTGAGGGGACGCAGTATTTT. Translation: CAISGGEGTQYF.

The chain carries TRBV5-4 and TRBJ1-2; tentative D call: TRBD1 (6 bases). The CDR3 loop spans 14 amino acids. Looked up from germline, CDR1 is SGHNT and CDR2 is YYREEE (reference sequence). V was clipped by 4 bases and J by 6 bases, with 16 bases between them. CDR3: CASSRPEQGNGYTF. CDR3 bases: TGTGCCAGCAGCCGACCCGAACAGGGAAATGGCTACACCTTC.

The chain combines TRBV6-5 with TRBJ1-6; D remains ambiguous. Deletions cut 4 bases from V and 8 bases from J, with 12 bases between. Germline CDR1 is MNHEY and CDR2 is SVGAGI. There are 14 residues in the CDR3. The CDR3 DNA is TGTGCCAGCAGTTCCCGTGGAAGAGATTCACCCCTCCACTTT. It specifies CASSSRGRDSPLHF.

This sequence joins TRBV7-8 and TRBJ2-1; no clear D gene. Germline assignment: CDR1 SGHVS and CDR2 FQNEAQ. The CDR3 spans 15 residues. V was trimmed by 11 bases and J by 0 bases, leaving 17 bases between them. CDR3 amino acids: CAVGHIRSSYNEQFF. In DNA, the CDR3 is TGTGCCGTTGGGCATATTAGGAGCTCCTACAATGAGCAGTTCTTC. Full variable domain (outside the CDR3, taken from reference TRBV7-8 and TRBJ2-1): GAGVSQSPRYKVAKRGQDVALRCDPISGHVSLFWYQQALGQGPEFLTYFQNEAQLDKSGLPSDRFFAERPEGSVSTLKIQRTQQEDSAVYLCAVGHIRSSYNEQFFGPGTRLTVL.

The CDR3 sequence is CASSQRRRGRASFATNEKLFF. The CDR3 nucleotides are TGCGCCAGCAGCCAAAGACGGCGGGGCAGGGCGTCCTTTGCAACTAATGAAAAACTGTTTTTT. The rearrangement uses TRBV4-3 and TRBJ1-4; perhaps TRBD1 as D (5 bases). The CDR3 length is 21 residues. Germline CDR1 reads LGHNA; CDR2 reads YSLEER. Trimming stripped 2 bases from V and 0 bases from J, with 25 bases between.